This T cell receptor beta chain was obtained from a study of vaccination effects on CD4 cells after COVID-19. Profiling relied on immunoSEQ multiplex PCR, and the TCRdb table lists in-frame clones only, not all of them. The sample shows 25,000 to 35,000 clones, 65% to 90% of them seen only once. After expansion with viral peptide pools in the ViraFEST assay, antigen-specific CD4+ T cells were sequenced. Following 10 days of culture, CD4+ T cells were isolated. Participants each got two BNT162b2 or mRNA-1273 vaccine doses. The researchers cultured fewer than 2.5 million PBMC per well with about 10 IU/ml IL-2 and 8 to 10 ug/ml peptides. As regards this clone: Its specificity is not known.

Sequenced material: CD4+ T cells from PBMCs cultured with SARS-CoV-2 spike peptides, taken after COVID-19 vaccination. The sequence was collected from a human donor who received a COVID-19 vaccine. Some clones in this sample may be carry-over from other donors' samples.

The CDR3 DNA is TGTGCCAGCAGCCTTCTAGGACAGGTTAACAATGAGCAGTTCTTC. This codes for CASSLLGQVNNEQFF. The J gene is TRBJ2-1, the V gene TRBV7-9; 7 nucleotides agree with TRBD1. With 5 bases clipped from V and 5 bases from J, the junction kept 9 bases outside the gene matches. Per the germline V gene, CDR1 is SEHNR and CDR2 is FQNEAQ (reference sequence). The CDR3 loop spans 15 amino acids.